The clone carrying this TCR beta chain appeared a few times. Germline CDR1 and CDR2: SGHVS and FQNEAQ. The CDR3 sequence is 17 residues long. The junction had 14 bases not matched to a gene; V was cut back by 5 bases and J by 4 bases. This sample was taken from a study of CD8 T cells in ankylosing spondylitis. TCRdb called the 5' RACE reads again in MiXCR, with one record for every CDR3 protein. The sample records about 160,000 distinct CDR3 sequences, roughly 10% being singletons. The origin of this receptor is a female donor with ankylosing spondylitis or in good health (not recorded which). Specimen: blood, either unsorted or a sorted T cell fraction (not recorded which). V and J are TRBV7-8 and TRBJ2-1, with 7 bases identical to TRBD2. The CDR3 nucleotides are TGTGCCAGCAGCCCCCACCCTGGGGCGGGAGCTTACAATGAGCAGTTCTTC. Residues: CASSPHPGAGAYNEQFF.